This TCR beta chain was identified during a study of T-cell memory formation after mild COVID-19. The V end lost 6 bases, the J end lost 3 bases, and 12 bases lay between the germline ends. Per germline, CDR1 MNHEY and CDR2 SVGAGI. The CDR3 extends over 14 amino acids. Amplification by 5'RACE using constant-segment primers produced TCR alpha and TCR beta cDNA libraries that carried sample barcodes and UMIs. TCRdb itself ran the 5' RACE reads through MiXCR, one entry per CDR3 protein. This sample has 130,000 to 150,000 distinct CDR3 sequences; about 5.5% occur once, and the top ten carry 2% to 2.5%. The TCR sequence derives from an adult woman who had mild COVID-19 (a few samples of this study predate the infection). Cell type and time point are not known. Material for sequencing was PBMCs or a T cell subset sorted from them (not recorded which). The chain links TRBV6-5 to TRBJ1-5; D gene unclear. The CDR3, as DNA: TGTGCCAGCAGGGACGGTGGGTCCAATCAGCCCCAGCATTTT. Protein sequence: CASRDGGSNQPQHF.